This T cell receptor (beta chain) was recovered during a study of T-cell reconstitution after alpha-beta-depleted transplantation in children. Molecular barcoding with unique molecular identifiers was used for the TCRbeta library. TCRdb re-called the PCR reads through MiXCR, storing one row per CDR3 protein. Found here are roughly 300,000 distinct CDR3 sequences, about 10% of them singletons; the top ten hold 10%. This clonotype has more than one count but fewer than ten. J lost 2 bases, V lost 3 bases, and 9 bases had no gene match. Germline assignment: CDR1 SGDLS and CDR2 YYNGEE. The CDR3 extends over 19 amino acids.

The rearrangement uses TRBV9 and TRBJ2-3, with 16 nucleotides matching TRBD2. This sequence was found in a human donor who donated a stem cell graft to a child with SCID. The specimen was PBMCs from the stem cell graft donor, collected from the stem cell graft. The CDR3 loop is CASSDHKGLAGGITDTQYF. The CDR3 DNA is TGTGCCAGCAGCGATCACAAGGGACTAGCGGGGGGGATCACAGATACGCAGTATTTT.